This TCR beta chain was sequenced for a study of CD8 T cells in Susac syndrome. Trimming left V 3 bases short and J 6 bases short, with 6 bases between. Germline V gene lookup returns CDR1 SGHTA and CDR2 FQGNSA. This CDR3 contains 11 residues. Random hexamers served to reverse transcribe roughly 0.45 to 1 ug RNA. An immunoSEQ multiplex PCR amplified TCR beta CDR3 over 54 Vbeta and 13 Jbeta. One entry per CDR3 protein, called by TCRdb with MiXCR from the immunoSEQ multiplex PCR reads. Among approximately 180,000 distinct CDR3 sequences listed, 91% were seen once. The sample consisted of CD4+ T cells from PBMCs. The clonotype originates from a human donor with Susac syndrome. The chain links TRBV7-2 to TRBJ2-7; D is unclear. The CDR3 loop is CASSFLTEQYF. The CDR3 coding sequence is TGTGCCAGCAGCTTTCTCACCGAGCAGTACTTC.